The 5 T cell receptor beta chains reported below all come from one sample, sequenced in a study of CD8+ T cells in alopecia areata (dated by TCRdb to between 2018 and 2020). Libraries were constructed by the immunoSEQ multiplex PCR assay. To provide template for TCR sequencing, every sample had RNA extracted and reverse transcribed into cDNA. The clones in this table, taken by TCRdb from immuneACCESS, are in-frame only. Not every clone is retained; where verified, under half of the shortfall comes from an unresolved V gene, and the cause of the rest is unknown. For this sample there are about 180,000 clones; roughly 46% appear just once. In total, the top ten clones hold around 9.1% of the sample. The treatment or condition tag for this specimen amounts to: oral pan-JAK inhibitor, 5-10 mg twice daily. Sequences were derived from CD8+ T cells sorted from blood, sampled around week 52, from a patient treated with tofacitinib. The receptors were gathered from a human donor with alopecia areata.

The V and J genes are TRBV13 and TRBJ2-5; 7 nucleotides match TRBD1. The V segment lost 4 bases and the J segment 5 bases; nucleotides outside the gene matches: 7. The CDR3 sequence is 14 residues long. Germline CDR1 is PRHDT and CDR2 is FYEKMQ (reference sequence). In nucleotides, the CDR3 is TGTGCCAGCAGCTCAATAGGGGGCAGGGAGACCCAGTACTTC. Its protein product is CASSSIGGRETQYF.

The chain combines TRBV4-1 with TRBJ1-5, with D unresolved. The CDR3 is 15 residues long. Trimming removed 0 bases at V and 3 bases at J, with 9 bases between. CDR1 and CDR2 (germline): MGHRA, YSYEKL. The CDR3 loop reads CASSQEGGSNQPQHF. The CDR3 DNA reads as TGCGCCAGCAGCCAAGAGGGAGGGTCCAATCAGCCCCAGCATTTT.

The chain is built from TRBV14 and TRBJ1-2; TRBD1 might be the D (5 bases). Trimming took 3 bases from V and 8 from J, leaving 16 bases between them. The CDR3 consists of 14 residues. CDR1 and CDR2 (germline): SGHDN, FVKESK. CDR3 amino acids: CASSHIFGGVGYTF. In DNA, the CDR3 is TGTGCCAGCAGCCACATCTTTGGGGGGGTAGGCTACACCTTC.

The chain combines TRBV5-1 with TRBJ2-5; D is undetermined. This CDR3 comprises 14 residues. V lost 0 bases and J 1 base, leaving 7 bases between the germline ends. Per the germline V gene, CDR1 is SGHRS and CDR2 is YFSETQ. The CDR3, as DNA: TGCGCCAGCAGCTTGGTCGCAATCCAAGAGACCCAGTACTTC. This codes for CASSLVAIQETQYF. The variable domain in full, completed from reference TRBV5-1 and TRBJ2-5, reads KAGVTQTPRYLIKTRGQQVTLSCSPISGHRSVSWYQQTPGQGLQFLFEYFSETQRNKGNFPGRFSGRQFSNSRSEMNVSTLELGDSALYLCASSLVAIQETQYFGPGTRLLVL.

The V and J genes are TRBV30 and TRBJ2-2; 11 bases line up with TRBD1. Germline values: CDR1 GTSNPN, CDR2 SVGIG (reference sequence). After removal of 3 bases from V and 7 bases from J, the junction contained 4 bases not matched to a gene. This CDR3 spans 14 amino acids. This CDR3 reads CAWRRTGGSGELFF. The CDR3 nucleotides are TGTGCCTGGAGAAGGACAGGGGGCAGCGGGGAGCTGTTTTTT.